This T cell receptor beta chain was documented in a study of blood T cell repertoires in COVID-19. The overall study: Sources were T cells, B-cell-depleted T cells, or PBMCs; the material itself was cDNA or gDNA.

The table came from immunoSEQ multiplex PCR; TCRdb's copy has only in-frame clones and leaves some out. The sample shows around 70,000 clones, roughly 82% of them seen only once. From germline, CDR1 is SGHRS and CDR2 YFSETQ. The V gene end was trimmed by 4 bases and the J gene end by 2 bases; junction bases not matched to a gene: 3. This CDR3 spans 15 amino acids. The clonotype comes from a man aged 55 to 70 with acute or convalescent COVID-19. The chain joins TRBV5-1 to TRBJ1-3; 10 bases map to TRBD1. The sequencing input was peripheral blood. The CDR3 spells CASSLTGGPGNTIYF. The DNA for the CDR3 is TGCGCCAGCAGCCTGACAGGGGGCCCTGGAAACACCATATATTTT.